This TCR beta chain was retrieved from a study of T cell responses to AZD1222 COVID-19 vaccine. Overall study findings and caveats: Donors were chiefly white British, with a greater number of females, and clonal diversity was perhaps underestimated.

The V gene's germline CDR1 is LNHDA and CDR2 SQIVND (reference sequence). Trimming shortened V by 1 base and J by 0 bases, and 9 bases separated the two germline ends. The CDR3 sequence is 15 residues long. As concerns this clone: The antigen is not known.

The method was immunoSEQ multiplex PCR; TCRdb's version includes in-frame clones alone and lacks a portion of them. The sample contains roughly 170,000 clones, 85% to 95% of which appear only once. The source is an adult who received the AZD1222 COVID-19 vaccine. The rearrangement joins TRBV19 to TRBJ1-1; D unresolved. Sequenced material: peripheral blood, taken 28 days after the second AZD1222 dose. CDR3 DNA: TGTGCCAGTAGTATAGGAGCGTCAATGAACACTGAAGCTTTCTTT. Its translation: CASSIGASMNTEAFF.